Presented here are 26 T cell receptor beta chains from one specimen sequenced in a study of blood T cell repertoires in COVID-19. Clones were sequenced by immunoSEQ multiplex PCR, and TCRdb holds only the in-frame ones, with some missing. The sample consists of about 150,000 clones, roughly 83% of them appearing once. Sequencing input: peripheral blood. These TCRs come from a woman aged 55-70 years with COVID-19, enrolled during active disease.

Only one count was recorded for this clone. Here the CDR3 reads CATSLAGGPTDTQYF. CDR3 coding DNA: TGTGCCACCAGCTTAGCGGGGGGGCCGACAGATACGCAGTATTTT. The chain recombines TRBV24-1 with TRBJ2-3, with TRBD2 identical over 11 bases. Germline CDR1 reads KGHDR; CDR2 reads SFDVKD. Germline trimming cut 7 bases from V and 3 bases from J; bases unmatched to any gene: 5. The CDR3 is 15 residues long.

The V and J genes are TRBV6-6 and TRBJ2-2; D is possibly TRBD2 (5 bases). Per germline, CDR1 MNHNY and CDR2 SVGAGI (reference sequence). V lost 5 bases, J lost 3 bases, and 7 bases lay in between. This CDR3 contains 13 residues. CDR3 in DNA: TGTGCCAGCAGTCAGGACTACACCGGGGAGCTGTTTTTT. Its translation: CASSQDYTGELFF.

This rearrangement joins TRBV19 to TRBJ1-1; D call uncertain. The germline V gene encodes CDR1 LNHDA and CDR2 SQIVND (reference sequence). Trimming pared 5 bases from V and 4 bases from J, leaving 5 bases between. The CDR3 is 11 amino acids. CDR3 amino acids: CASSSLTEAFF. DNA of the CDR3: TGTGCCAGTAGTTCCCTCACTGAAGCTTTCTTT. The whole variable domain, remainder taken from reference TRBV19 and TRBJ1-1, is DGGITQSPKYLFRKEGQNVTLSCEQNLNHDAMYWYRQDPGQGLRLIYYSQIVNDFQKGDIAEGYSVSREKKESFPLTVTSAQKNPTAFYLCASSSLTEAFFGQGTRLTVV.

The CDR3 nucleotides read TGTGCCAGCAGTTTATTCCTAAGCACAGATACGCAGTATTTT. It encodes CASSLFLSTDTQYF. The chain links TRBV27 to TRBJ2-3; D not certain. The CDR3 loop spans 14 amino acids. Looked up from germline, CDR1 is MNHEY and CDR2 is SMNVEV (reference sequence). The ends were cut back, 1 base at V and 0 bases at J, with 5 bases in the middle.

V gene TRBV14 combines with J gene TRBJ1-1, with 7 bases aligning to TRBD1. From germline, CDR1 is SGHDN and CDR2 FVKESK. This CDR3 has 16 amino acids. The V gene end was trimmed by 0 bases and the J gene end by 1 base; junction bases not matched to a gene: 5. DNA for the CDR3: TGTGCCAGCAGCCAAGATAAGAACAGGGGGAACACTGAAGCTTTCTTT. It translates to CASSQDKNRGNTEAFF.

The CDR3 protein is CASSNVRGRGTEAFF. CDR3 bases: TGTGCCAGTAGTAACGTCCGGGGGCGGGGGACTGAAGCTTTCTTT. The chain employs TRBV19 and TRBJ1-1; TRBD1 might be the D (6 bases). V dropped 4 bases and J dropped 5 bases, with 17 bases sitting between them. There are 15 residues in the CDR3. CDR1 LNHDA and CDR2 SQIVND come from the germline V gene (reference sequence).

The V call is TRBV5-1, the J call TRBJ2-2, with unresolved D. This CDR3 spans 15 amino acids. V was clipped by 0 bases and J by 2 bases, with 8 bases between them. Germline loops: CDR1 SGHRS, CDR2 YFSETQ. CDR3 amino acids: CASSLAPRNTGELFF. CDR3 nucleotide sequence: TGCGCCAGCAGCTTGGCCCCCAGAAACACCGGGGAGCTGTTTTTT.

The chain recombines TRBV6-1 with TRBJ1-2; TRBD1 matches at 7 bases. This CDR3 spans 15 amino acids. Germline V lookup: CDR1 MNHNS, CDR2 SASEGT. Germline trimming cut 2 bases from V and 5 bases from J; bases unmatched to any gene: 8. Here the CDR3 DNA reads TGTGCCAGCAGTGAATGGACAGGACCTCAGTATGGCTACACCTTC. It codes for CASSEWTGPQYGYTF.

The CDR3 sequence: CASSQVVKGASEAFF. The CDR3 region has the DNA TGTGCCAGCTCCCAAGTCGTCAAGGGGGCGAGTGAAGCTTTCTTT. This chain joins TRBV18 and TRBJ1-1; 7 bases fit TRBD1. After removal of 6 bases from V and 7 bases from J, the junction contained 14 bases not matched to a gene. CDR3 length equals 15 residues. The germline V gene encodes CDR1 KGHSH and CDR2 LQKENI. Drawing the rest from reference TRBV18 and TRBJ1-1, the complete variable domain is NAGVMQNPRHLVRRRGQEARLRCSPMKGHSHVYWYRQLPEEGLKFMVYLQKENIIDESGMPKERFSAEFPKEGPSILRIQQVVRGDSAAYFCASSQVVKGASEAFFGQGTRLTVV.

This chain joins TRBV10-2 and TRBJ1-1; D not certain. CDR1 and CDR2 (germline): WSHSY, SAAADI. V dropped 0 bases and J dropped 0 bases, with 17 bases sitting between them. This CDR3 is 18 amino acids long. The CDR3 region is CASSESLAVAVMNTEAFF. The CDR3 nucleotides read TGCGCCAGCAGTGAGTCATTGGCCGTAGCAGTCATGAACACTGAAGCTTTCTTT.

V is TRBV27 and J is TRBJ1-1; D perhaps matches TRBD1 (5 bases). The CDR3 loop spans 15 amino acids. The germline V gene encodes CDR1 MNHEY and CDR2 SMNVEV (reference sequence). Deletions cut 5 bases from V and 1 base from J, with 14 bases between. For the CDR3, the DNA is TGTGCCAGCAGTGCGTACCGACAGTCGAACACTGAAGCTTTCTTT. Its protein is CASSAYRQSNTEAFF.

The chain combines TRBV14 with TRBJ1-4; a possible D gene is TRBD1 (5 bases). Trimming cost V 2 bases and J 8 bases, with 15 bases left between them. The V gene's germline CDR1 is SGHDN and CDR2 FVKESK. This CDR3 has 15 residues. DNA for the CDR3: TGTGCCAGCAGCCAAAACCGCGGGACCCGGGAAAAACTGTTTTTT. Translation gives CASSQNRGTREKLFF.

This chain's CDR3 is CASTQTGELFF. CDR3 DNA sequence: TGTGCCAGCACCCAAACCGGGGAGCTGTTTTTT. This sequence joins TRBV25-1 and TRBJ2-2, with D hard to call. The CDR3 consists of 11 residues. V dropped 7 bases and J dropped 5 bases, with 5 bases sitting between them. From germline, CDR1 is MGHDK and CDR2 SYGVNS.

The chain employs TRBV5-1 and TRBJ1-1; 7 bases agree with TRBD1. The V and J ends lost 2 bases and 8 bases, in that order; junction bases with no gene match: 9. The CDR3 sequence is 14 residues long. Germline V lookup: CDR1 SGHRS, CDR2 YFSETQ. CDR3 region: CASSFGAGTAEAFF. The CDR3 DNA reads TGCGCCAGCAGCTTCGGTGCCGGGACAGCAGAAGCTTTCTTT.

The chain joins TRBV19 to TRBJ1-2; D is ambiguous. Trimming took 0 bases from V and 8 from J, leaving 10 bases between them. The CDR3 totals 13 residues. Germline V lookup: CDR1 LNHDA, CDR2 SQIVND (reference sequence). DNA of the CDR3: TGTGCCAGTAGTATAGATTGGACTAAGGGCTACACCTTC. Translating it yields CASSIDWTKGYTF. The whole variable domain, remainder taken from reference TRBV19 and TRBJ1-2, is DGGITQSPKYLFRKEGQNVTLSCEQNLNHDAMYWYRQDPGQGLRLIYYSQIVNDFQKGDIAEGYSVSREKKESFPLTVTSAQKNPTAFYLCASSIDWTKGYTFGSGTRLTVV.

This clone was picked up a small number of times. The genes are TRBV14 and TRBJ2-6; TRBD2 agrees at 11 bases. After removal of 0 bases from V and 0 bases from J, the junction contained 7 bases not matched to a gene. Germline V gives CDR1 SGHDN, CDR2 FVKESK. There are 20 residues in the CDR3. In DNA form, the CDR3 reads TGTGCCAGCAGCCAAGAGGGACTAGCGGACTTTAGCTCTGGGGCCAACGTCCTGACTTTC. This encodes CASSQEGLADFSSGANVLTF.

V is TRBV2 and J is TRBJ2-1, with TRBD1 matching over 7 bases. The CDR3 consists of 16 residues. The V segment lost 6 bases and the J segment 2 bases; nucleotides outside the gene matches: 10. Germline assignment: CDR1 SNHLY and CDR2 FYNNEI. The CDR3 region has the DNA TGTGCCAGCAGCCATTTGACAGGGAGTCCCTACAATGAGCAGTTCTTC. This translates into CASSHLTGSPYNEQFF.

The J gene is TRBJ1-4, the V gene TRBV5-1; D is possibly TRBD1 (5 bases). The germline V gene has CDR1 SGHRS and CDR2 YFSETQ. The CDR3 length is 15 residues. The ends were cut back, 2 bases at V and 2 bases at J, with 10 bases in the middle. For the CDR3, the DNA is TGCGCCAGCAGCTTCCAGGGAGGGACTAATGAAAAACTGTTTTTT. Translating gives CASSFQGGTNEKLFF.

The chain employs TRBV10-3 and TRBJ1-2, with a tentative D call TRBD1 (6 bases). The CDR3 sequence is 13 residues long. V was cut by 7 bases and J by 4 bases, with 13 bases left in between. Germline-derived CDR1 and CDR2 are ENHRY and SYGVKD. For the CDR3, the DNA is TGTGCCATCAACGGACCAGGGGCCTATGGCTACACCTTC. Amino acid sequence: CAINGPGAYGYTF.

The rearrangement uses TRBV7-2 and TRBJ2-7, with D possibly matching TRBD1 (6 bases). CDR3 length: 12 residues. Trimming stripped 6 bases from V and 6 bases from J, with 12 bases between. Germline values: CDR1 SGHTA, CDR2 FQGNSA. CDR3 DNA: TGTGCCAGCAGGACAGGACCTGCCGAGCAGTACTTC. Encoded protein: CASRTGPAEQYF.

V and J are TRBV2 and TRBJ1-2, with D uncertain. Trimming pared 5 bases from V and 8 bases from J, leaving 15 bases between. CDR1 SNHLY and CDR2 FYNNEI come from the germline V gene. CDR3 length: 13 residues. The CDR3 DNA reads TGTGCCAGCAGTTACGGGTCCCCTGGCGGCTACACCTTC. It specifies CASSYGSPGGYTF.

This rearrangement joins TRBV3-1 (or the pseudogene TRBV3-2) to TRBJ1-2; the D is unclear. The CDR3 spans 15 residues. Germline V CDR1 and CDR2: LGHDT, YNNKEL (reference sequence). Trimming stripped 0 bases from V and 6 bases from J, with 14 bases between. CDR3 loop: CASSQEGVISDGYTF. The DNA of the CDR3 is TGTGCCAGCAGCCAAGAGGGAGTAATCTCAGATGGCTACACCTTC.

This chain links TRBV3-1 (or the pseudogene TRBV3-2) with TRBJ1-1; weak D call: TRBD1 (6 bases). Trimming left V 4 bases short and J 4 bases short, with 10 bases between. Looked up from germline, CDR1 is LGHDT and CDR2 is YNNKEL (reference sequence). The CDR3 length is 13 residues. The CDR3 reads CASSRGQTTEAFF. Here the CDR3 DNA reads TGTGCCAGCAGCCGAGGACAGACCACTGAAGCTTTCTTT.

The chain recombines TRBV7-8 with TRBJ2-2, with D perhaps TRBD2 (5 bases). CDR3 size: 14 residues. CDR1 and CDR2 (germline): SGHVS, FQNEAQ. V dropped 3 bases and J dropped 4 bases, with 9 bases sitting between them. The CDR3 bases are TGTGCCAGCAGCTTGGACTTTTTCACCGGGGAGCTGTTTTTT. Translated, it gives CASSLDFFTGELFF.

Details on this clone: Other DNA variants within this sample encode the same CDR3. This chain uses TRBV19 with TRBJ1-1, with D possibly being TRBD1 (5 bases). V lost 1 base, J lost 1 base, and 7 bases lay in between. The CDR3 spans 14 residues. The germline V gene encodes CDR1 LNHDA and CDR2 SQIVND (reference sequence). The CDR3 DNA sequence: TGTGCCAGTAGTATAGGCCAGGGGAACACTGAAGCTTTCTTT. It codes for CASSIGQGNTEAFF.

The rearrangement joins TRBV18 to TRBJ2-1; 13 positions agree with TRBD2. J lost 5 bases, V lost 2 bases, and 12 bases had no gene match. Looked up from germline, CDR1 is KGHSH and CDR2 is LQKENI. This CDR3 contains 19 residues. The CDR3 DNA sequence: TGTGCCAGCTCACCAGCACTAGCGGGAGGGCTTCGGGGCAACAATGAGCAGTTCTTC. Residues: CASSPALAGGLRGNNEQFF.